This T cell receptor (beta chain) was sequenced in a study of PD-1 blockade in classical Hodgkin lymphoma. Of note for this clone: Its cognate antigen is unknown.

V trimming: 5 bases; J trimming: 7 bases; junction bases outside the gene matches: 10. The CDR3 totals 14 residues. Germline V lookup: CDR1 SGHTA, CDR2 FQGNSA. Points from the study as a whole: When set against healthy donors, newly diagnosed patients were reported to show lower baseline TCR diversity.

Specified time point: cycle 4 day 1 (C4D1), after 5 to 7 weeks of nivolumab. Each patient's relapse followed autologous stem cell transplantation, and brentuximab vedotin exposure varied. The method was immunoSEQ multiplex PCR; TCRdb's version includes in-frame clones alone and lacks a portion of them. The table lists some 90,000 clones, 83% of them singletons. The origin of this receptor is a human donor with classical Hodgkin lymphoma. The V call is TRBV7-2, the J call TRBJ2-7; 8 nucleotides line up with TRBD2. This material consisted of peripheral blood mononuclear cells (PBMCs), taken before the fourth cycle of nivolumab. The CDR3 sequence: CASSPLAGGGEQYF. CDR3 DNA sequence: TGTGCCAGCAGCCCCCTGGCGGGAGGAGGGGAGCAGTACTTC.